Shown below are 5 T cell receptor beta chains from a single sample sequenced in a study of control samples from healthy donors and cancer patients (dated by TCRdb to 2019 to 2021). Receptor amplification or capture employed the immunoSEQ multiplex PCR assay. This immuneACCESS table, as held by TCRdb, lists in-frame sequences with V and J called but not all clones. Of the missing ones, under half trace to an unresolved V gene in checked studies; the others have no known cause. Here the sample has 70,000 or so clones; approximately 84% occur a single time. Around 2.8% of the sample belongs to the ten largest clones. Sample: PBMCs. The receptors originated from a woman aged 50 to 60 with lung cancer.

The chain is built from TRBV5-1 and TRBJ2-6, with D possibly TRBD2 on 5 matching bases. Deletions cut 4 bases from V and 0 bases from J, with 8 bases between. The CDR3 length is 15 residues. The germline CDR1 and CDR2 sequences are SGHRS and YFSETQ. The CDR3 sequence: CASSLGSSGANVLTF. The CDR3 DNA sequence: TGCGCCAGCAGCCTAGGGAGCTCTGGGGCCAACGTCCTGACTTTC.

The CDR3 spells CASSSYRGLTEAFF. As DNA, the CDR3 is TGTGCCAGCAGCTCGTACAGGGGGCTGACTGAAGCTTTCTTT. V is TRBV7-2 and J is TRBJ1-1; 9 nucleotides line up with TRBD1. Per the germline V gene, CDR1 is SGHTA and CDR2 is FQGNSA. V dropped 4 bases and J dropped 5; count of bases not matched to a gene: 5. The CDR3 consists of 14 residues. Filled out from reference TRBV7-2 and TRBJ1-1, the complete variable domain reads GAGVSQSPSNKVTEKGKDVELRCDPISGHTALYWYRQSLGQGLEFLIYFQGNSAPDKSGLPSDRFSAERTGGSVSTLTIQRTQQEDSAVYLCASSSYRGLTEAFFGQGTRLTVV.

The chain uses TRBV19 and TRBJ2-6; D gene uncertain. V lost 3 bases and J 3 bases, leaving 15 bases between the germline ends. The CDR3 is made up of 17 amino acids. Germline V gene sequence: CDR1 LNHDA, CDR2 SQIVND (reference sequence). CDR3 protein: CASSIEAVYGGANVLTF. The CDR3 coding sequence is TGTGCCAGTAGTATTGAGGCAGTTTATGGTGGGGCCAACGTCCTGACTTTC.

In its sample, this clone was seen a few times. This chain connects TRBV7-9 to TRBJ2-7; D is tentatively TRBD1 or TRBD2 (6 bases each). The germline gives CDR1 SEHNR, CDR2 FQNEAQ (reference sequence). The length of the CDR3 is 15 residues. Trimming cost V 8 bases and J 6 bases, with 23 bases left between them. The CDR3 DNA reads as TGTGCCAGCCGATCACAGGGACTTCCCTTCGGCGAGCAGTACTTC. The encoded protein is CASRSQGLPFGEQYF.

The V and J genes are TRBV20-1 and TRBJ2-3, with 8 bases fitting TRBD1. V shed 3 bases and J 3 bases; nucleotides not matched to a gene: 11. CDR3 length: 16 amino acids. CDR1 and CDR2 (germline): DFQATT, SNEGSKA (reference sequence). In nucleotides, the CDR3 is TGCAGTGCTAGTTCTCTTAGGACAGGGACGACAGATACGCAGTATTTT. Translation: CSASSLRTGTTDTQYF.